This T cell receptor (beta chain) was retrieved from a study of CD8 T cells in acute hepatitis C reinfection. Study summary: CD8+ T cells specific for HCV NS3-1073 were sequenced. Study-wide results and caveats: All groups preferentially used TRBV04 and TRBV06, which was not due to overrepresentation in the naive pool.

This CDR3 has 12 residues. Trimming pared 9 bases from V and 4 bases from J, leaving 12 bases between. From germline, CDR1 is LNHDA and CDR2 SQIVND (reference sequence). Profiled with immunoSEQ multiplex PCR; TCRdb holds only in-frame clones, not every one. The sample contains over 35,000 clones, around 87% of which appear only once. This clone was observed a handful of times. Antigen: not known. Sample time point: naive CD8 control sorted from an acute-time-point sample. CD3, CD8 and CD45RO antibodies stained cells; a viability dye excluded dead cells. This TCR was sampled from a man between 25 and 39 years old with chronic hepatitis C. Sequencing used naive CD8+ T cells from PBMCs. The chain joins TRBV19 to TRBJ1-1, with D unresolved. The CDR3 spells CASGRGRTEAFF. CDR3 in DNA: TGTGCCAGCGGGCGCGGACGCACTGAAGCTTTCTTT.